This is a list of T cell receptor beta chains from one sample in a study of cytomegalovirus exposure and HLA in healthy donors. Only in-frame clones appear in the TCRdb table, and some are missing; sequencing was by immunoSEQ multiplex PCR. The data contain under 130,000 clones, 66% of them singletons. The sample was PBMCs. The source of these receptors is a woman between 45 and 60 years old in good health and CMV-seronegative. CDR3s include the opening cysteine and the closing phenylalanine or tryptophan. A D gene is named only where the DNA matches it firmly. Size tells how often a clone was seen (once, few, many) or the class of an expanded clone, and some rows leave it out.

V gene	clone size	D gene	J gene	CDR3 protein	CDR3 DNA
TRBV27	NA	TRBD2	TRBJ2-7	CASSRGDYEQYF	TGTGCCAGCAGTCGGGGGGACTACGAGCAGTACTTC
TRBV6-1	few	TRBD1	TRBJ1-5	CASSEPSSGGQPQHF	TGTGCCAGCAGTGAACCGTCCTCAGGGGGCCAGCCCCAGCATTTT
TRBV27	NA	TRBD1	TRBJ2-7	CASLDTDRGTYEQYF	TGTGCCAGCCTTGACACGGACAGGGGGACCTACGAGCAGTACTTC
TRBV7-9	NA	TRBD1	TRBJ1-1	CASSIKRQGKSNTEAFF	TGTGCCAGCAGCATAAAGCGACAGGGGAAGTCGAACACTGAAGCTTTCTTT
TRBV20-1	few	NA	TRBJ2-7	CSALSYEQYF	TGCAGTGCTCTATCCTACGAGCAGTACTTC
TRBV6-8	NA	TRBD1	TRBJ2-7	CASSYRVTGVRVYEQYF	TGTGCCAGCAGTTATCGTGTAACAGGGGTCAGGGTCTACGAGCAGTACTTC
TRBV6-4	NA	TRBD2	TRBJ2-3	CASSVTSGGARSTDTQYF	TGTGCCAGCAGTGTTACTAGCGGGGGGGCCCGAAGCACAGATACGCAGTATTTT
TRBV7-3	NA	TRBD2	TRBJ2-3	CASSSGGPRTDTQYF	TGTGCCAGCAGCTCGGGGGGACCGCGCACAGATACGCAGTATTTT
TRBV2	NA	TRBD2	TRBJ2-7	CASNPGLAGAWYEQYF	TGTGCCAGCAATCCGGGACTAGCGGGAGCATGGTACGAGCAGTACTTC
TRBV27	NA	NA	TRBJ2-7	CASSKGRGRSHEQYF	TGTGCCAGCAGTAAGGGCAGGGGCCGTTCCCACGAGCAGTACTTC